The subject of this entry is one T cell receptor (beta chain). This receptor's antigen is unknown. No per-base quality is available; no much larger clone lies one base away. The donors belonged to the validation cohort of over a hundred subjects, which was separate from the 666-subject first cohort. The data were obtained in a study of cytomegalovirus exposure and HLA in healthy donors (dated by TCRdb to about 2017). Describing the broader study: The 500 to 700 repertoires of the first cohort and the 120 or so validation repertoires were produced on the same platform, according to a later analysis. A separate validation cohort of roughly 130 different subjects was used in addition to the roughly 700-subject first cohort. The study aimed to test whether cataloging public T cell receptors could reveal signatures of past pathogen exposure. To predict cytomegalovirus infection status, the study combined high-throughput TCR immunosequencing, statistical association of individual TCRs with disease status, and machine learning.

V and J lose 2 bases and 4 bases, and a span of 26 bases separates them. As encoded in the germline V gene, CDR1 is SQVTM while CDR2 is ANQGSEA. Including the terminal cysteine and phenylalanine, the CDR3 comprises 18 residues. The only DNA kept is the CDR3, 54 bases in frame from the first base. Library construction relied on the immunoSEQ multiplex PCR assay. In the paper's pipeline: To diagnose cytomegalovirus status from the catalog of TCR beta chain sequences, a statistical classification framework was built. In TCRdb, the immuneACCESS table is reduced to in-frame sequences with V and J assigned. These tables do not hold every clone; where another copy was compared, an unresolved V gene accounts for under half, and the others remain unexplained. The V and J calls and clone size are taken from that table; D and trimming were inferred from the DNA. The sample records 150,000 to 200,000 clones, roughly 85% of which are singletons. The ten largest make up about 15% of the sample.

Results and caveats for the whole study, not just this receptor: The study gave a list of about 170 TCR beta chains associated with cytomegalovirus. A later analysis lacked HLA typing for the validation cohort, so it scored co-occurrence in that cohort across all 120 or so repertoires. The classifier was reported to diagnose cytomegalovirus status with high specificity and sensitivity in both the original and validation cohorts. Most TCR sequences were observed very rarely across donors, whereas some public TCRs were present in many individuals. According to the authors, the approach could potentially be generalized to other disease states and immunological phenotypes. In a later analysis, TCRs clustered in the first cohort were found to also tend to co-occur in the 130 or so validation repertoires, with 90% to 95% of cluster scores above 0. In vitro tests confirmed that a few of the cytomegalovirus-associated TCR beta chains recognize cytomegalovirus antigens.

The rearranged segments are TRBV29-1 and TRBJ2-5; a tentative D call is TRBD1 (7 bases match). The clonotype originates from a man in his late teens or twenties in good health and CMV-seropositive. Sequences were obtained from PBMCs. For the CDR3, the sequence is CSVETPRQGGTARETQYF. The sequenced DNA is TGCAGCGTTGAAACCCCGCGGCAGGGGGGAACCGCTCGAGAGACCCAGTACTTC.